This T cell receptor beta chain was profiled in a study of CD8 T cells in ankylosing spondylitis. Study results and caveats: CD8+ disease-linked clones were present at relatively low frequencies in blood. In synovial fluid and blood from reactive arthritis, some motif variants were previously reported. Significant enrichment of disease-linked clones was reportedly seen in matched ankylosing spondylitis synovial fluid. What appeared characteristic of ankylosing spondylitis blood was a TCR beta motif of 7 or 8 highly homologous variants.

This clonotype was seen repeatedly, ten times or more. Its specificity is not known. Looked up from germline, CDR1 is SGHTA and CDR2 is FQGTGA. This CDR3 spans 14 amino acids. Deletions cut 0 bases from V and 8 bases from J, with 13 bases between. Quantitative 5'-RACE with molecular barcodes generated TCR beta libraries. TCRdb reanalysed the 5' RACE reads using MiXCR and keeps one entry per CDR3 protein. The sample shows more than 500,000 distinct CDR3 sequences, roughly 5.3% of them seen only once. This receptor was taken from a male donor with ankylosing spondylitis. Sequencing input: blood, either unsorted or a sorted T cell fraction (not recorded which). The rearrangement uses TRBV7-3 and TRBJ1-2; possible D gene TRBD1, 5 bases. In DNA, the CDR3 is TGTGCCAGCAGCTTAACAGGAGGGGCAAGAGGCTACACCTTC. This translates into CASSLTGGARGYTF.